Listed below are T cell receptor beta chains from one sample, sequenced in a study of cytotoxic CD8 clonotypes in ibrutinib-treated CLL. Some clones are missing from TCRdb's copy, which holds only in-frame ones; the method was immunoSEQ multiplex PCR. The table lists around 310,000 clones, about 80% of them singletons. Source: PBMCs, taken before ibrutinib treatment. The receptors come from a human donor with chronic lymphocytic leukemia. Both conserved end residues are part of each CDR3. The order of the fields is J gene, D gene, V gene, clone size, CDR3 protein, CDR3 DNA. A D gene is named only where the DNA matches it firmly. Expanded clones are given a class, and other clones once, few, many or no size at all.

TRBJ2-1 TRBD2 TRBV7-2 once CASSPEEGLPYNEQFF TGTGCCAGCAGCCCCGAAGAGGGACTACCTTACAATGAGCAGTTCTTC
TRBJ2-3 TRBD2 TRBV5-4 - CASSTRPGTSGTDTQYF TGTGCCAGCAGCACCCGCCCCGGGACTAGCGGGACAGATACGCAGTATTTT
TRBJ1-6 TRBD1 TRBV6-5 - CASRPGQAYNSPLHF TGTGCCAGCAGGCCCGGACAGGCCTATAATTCACCCCTCCACTTT
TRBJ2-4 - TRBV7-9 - CASSLARVGDIQYF TGTGCCAGCAGCTTAGCCAGGGTCGGGGACATTCAGTACTTC
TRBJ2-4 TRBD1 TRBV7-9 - CASSSPRDRGRNIQYF TGTGCCAGCAGCTCCCCTCGAGACAGGGGGCGGAACATTCAGTACTTC
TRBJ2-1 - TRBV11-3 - CASSPFSAAANEQFF TGTGCCAGCAGCCCTTTCTCAGCCGCAGCAAATGAGCAGTTCTTC
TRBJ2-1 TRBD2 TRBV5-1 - CASSSSGSSYNEQFF TGCGCCAGCAGCTCTAGCGGGAGCTCCTACAATGAGCAGTTCTTC
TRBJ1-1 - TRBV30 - CAWSTPGAHEAFF TGTGCCTGGAGTACCCCAGGGGCCCATGAAGCTTTCTTT
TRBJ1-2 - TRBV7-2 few CASSPVRDGYGYTF TGTGCCAGCAGCCCCGTCCGGGACGGCTATGGCTACACCTTC
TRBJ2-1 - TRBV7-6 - CASSPVGNEQFF TGTGCCAGCAGCCCCGTGGGGAATGAGCAGTTCTTC
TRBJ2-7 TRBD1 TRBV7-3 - CASSFEGAGEQYF TGTGCCAGCAGCTTCGAGGGGGCGGGCGAGCAGTACTTC
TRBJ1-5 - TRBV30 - CAWSGANRVQPQHF TGTGCCTGGAGTGGCGCTAACAGGGTACAGCCCCAGCATTTT
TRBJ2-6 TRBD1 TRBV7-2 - CASNAGTGISGANVLTF TGTGCCAGCAACGCCGGGACAGGGATAAGTGGGGCCAACGTCCTGACTTTC
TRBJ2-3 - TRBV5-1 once CASSFTGSGGTDTQYF TGCGCCAGCAGCTTCACAGGGTCTGGCGGAACAGATACGCAGTATTTT
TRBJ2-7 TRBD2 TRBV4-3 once CASSQVRQGLAGVTYEQYF TGCGCCAGCAGCCAAGTCAGGCAGGGCTTAGCGGGAGTCACCTACGAGCAGTACTTC
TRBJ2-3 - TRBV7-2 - CASSLVGRDTQYF TGTGCCAGCAGCTTAGTTGGTCGGGATACGCAGTATTTT
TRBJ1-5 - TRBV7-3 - CASSRDWTQPQHF TGTGCCAGCAGCCGTGATTGGACTCAGCCCCAGCATTTT
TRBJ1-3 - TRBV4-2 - CASSQAQGFSGNTIYF TGTGCCAGCAGCCAAGCCCAGGGATTCTCTGGAAACACCATATATTTT
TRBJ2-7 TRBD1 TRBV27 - CASSIRPDRGLYEQYF TGTGCCAGCAGTATCCGCCCCGACAGGGGGCTCTACGAGCAGTACTTC
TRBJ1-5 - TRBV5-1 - CASSPYRRVRNQPQHF TGCGCCAGCAGCCCCTACCGACGGGTACGTAATCAGCCCCAGCATTTT
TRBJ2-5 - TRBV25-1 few CASSVQGRETQYF TGTGCCAGCAGTGTGCAGGGACGAGAGACCCAGTACTTC
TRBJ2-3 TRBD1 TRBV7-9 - CASDGQGADTDTQYF TGTGCCAGTGACGGACAGGGCGCGGACACAGATACGCAGTATTTT
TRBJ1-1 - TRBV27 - CASSRTQNTEAFF TGTGCCAGCAGCAGGACACAAAACACTGAAGCTTTCTTT
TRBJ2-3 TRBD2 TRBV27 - CASSSPSGPPWGDTQYF TGTGCCAGCAGTTCGCCTAGCGGCCCTCCATGGGGAGATACGCAGTATTTT
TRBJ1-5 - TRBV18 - CASSPLGSNQPQHF TGTGCCAGCTCACCACTGGGGAGCAATCAACCCCAGCATTTT
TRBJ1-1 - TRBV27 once CASRSDLLVAFF TGTGCCAGCAGATCGGACTTACTTGTGGCTTTCTTT
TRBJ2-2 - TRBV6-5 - CASSYAFGELFF TGTGCCAGCAGTTATGCTTTCGGGGAGCTGTTTTTT
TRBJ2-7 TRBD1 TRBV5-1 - CASSLFRDRGDEQYF TGCGCCAGCAGCTTGTTTCGGGACAGGGGTGACGAGCAGTACTTC
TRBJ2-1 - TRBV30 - CAWGPGGSSYNEQFF TGTGCCTGGGGGCCCGGAGGCAGTTCCTACAATGAGCAGTTCTTC
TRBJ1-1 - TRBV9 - CASSVGQANTEAFF TGTGCCAGCAGCGTAGGGCAGGCGAACACTGAAGCTTTCTTT
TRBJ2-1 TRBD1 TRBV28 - CASSQPGQGGEQFF TGTGCCAGCAGCCAGCCGGGACAGGGAGGTGAGCAGTTCTTC
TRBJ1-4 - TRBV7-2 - CASSLGGLLGEKLFF TGTGCCAGCAGCTTAGGGGGCCTACTTGGTGAAAAACTGTTTTTT
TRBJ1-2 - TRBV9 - CASSVSTNYGYTF TGTGCCAGCAGCGTTTCCACTAACTATGGCTACACCTTC
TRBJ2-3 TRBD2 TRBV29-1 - CSVGGLAGVTDTQYF TGCAGCGTTGGTGGGCTAGCGGGAGTCACAGATACGCAGTATTTT
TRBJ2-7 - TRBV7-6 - CASSLAEGEGSYEQYF TGTGCCAGCAGCTTAGCGGAGGGGGAGGGATCCTACGAGCAGTACTTC
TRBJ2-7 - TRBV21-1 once CASSKKKGFGAEFYEQYF TGTGCCAGCAGCAAAAAAAAGGGGTTTGGGGCAGAGTTCTACGAGCAGTACTTC
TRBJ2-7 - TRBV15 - CATSRFDF TGTGCCACCAGCAGGTTCGACTTC
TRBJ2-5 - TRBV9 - CASSVAVLGETQYF TGTGCCAGCAGCGTAGCGGTCCTGGGAGAGACCCAGTACTTC
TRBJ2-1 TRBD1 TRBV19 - CASSTGGAYYNEQFF TGTGCCAGTAGTACAGGGGGCGCGTACTACAATGAGCAGTTCTTC
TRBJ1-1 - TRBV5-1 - CASSLARTENTEAFF TGCGCCAGCAGCTTGGCCCGGACAGAGAACACTGAAGCTTTCTTT
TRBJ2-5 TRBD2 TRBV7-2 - CASSERTAGGAQYF TGTGCCAGCAGCGAAAGGACAGCGGGGGGGGCCCAGTACTTC
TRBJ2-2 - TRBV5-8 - CASSLGRAWTGELFF TGTGCCAGCAGCTTGGGTAGGGCTTGGACCGGGGAGCTGTTTTTT
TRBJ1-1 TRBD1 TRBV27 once CASGKTGGGTEAFF TGTGCCAGCGGAAAGACAGGGGGTGGCACTGAAGCTTTCTTT
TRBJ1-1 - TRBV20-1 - CSASRAGEAFF TGCAGTGCTAGTCGAGCAGGTGAAGCTTTCTTT
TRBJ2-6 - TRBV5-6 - CASSPWRSGANVLTF TGTGCCAGCAGCCCTTGGAGGAGTGGGGCCAACGTCCTGACTTTC